Listed here are 23 T cell receptor beta chains from one sample, sequenced in a study of blood T cell repertoires in COVID-19. The protocol was immunoSEQ multiplex PCR, while the TCRdb copy is restricted to in-frame clones and leaves out a portion. The sample includes 150,000 or so clones, about 85% of them seen just once. Specimen: peripheral blood. All receptors come from a man aged 55 to 70 with COVID-19, enrolled during active disease.

CDR3 residues: CSLSEMGAVVGYTF. DNA of the CDR3: TGCAGCCTTTCGGAGATGGGGGCAGTAGTTGGCTACACCTTC. The chain carries TRBV29-1 and TRBJ1-2, with a tentative D call TRBD1 (6 bases). The CDR3 covers 14 residues. Trimming removed 8 bases from V and 7 bases from J, with 23 bases in between. CDR1 SQVTM and CDR2 ANQGSEA come from the germline V gene.

V gene TRBV11-2 combines with J gene TRBJ2-3, with 12 bases that match TRBD1. CDR3 size: 18 residues. CDR1 and CDR2 from the germline V gene are SGHAT and FQNNGV. The V and J ends lost 6 bases and 4 bases, in that order; junction bases with no gene match: 14. For the CDR3, the DNA is TGTGCCAGCAGTTTAAATCTTGTGGGGACAGGGGGCCCAGATACGCAGTATTTT. This sequence encodes CASSLNLVGTGGPDTQYF.

The chain recombines TRBV28 with TRBJ2-7, with D perhaps TRBD1 (6 bases). Germline CDR1 MDHEN, CDR2 SYDVKM. V shed 6 bases and J shed 4 bases, with 16 bases lying between them. The CDR3 consists of 14 residues. The CDR3 DNA reads as TGTGCCAGCAGGACAGGCCCACGGGGATACGAGCAGTACTTC. This codes for CASRTGPRGYEQYF.

CDR3 sequence (DNA): TGTGCCAGCAGCATTACAGGGAGAAACAACTATGGCTACACCTTC. This translates into CASSITGRNNYGYTF. The chain employs TRBV28 and TRBJ1-2, with D possibly matching TRBD1 (6 bases). V gave up 6 bases and J gave up 2 bases, with 16 bases separating them. Germline values: CDR1 MDHEN, CDR2 SYDVKM. The CDR3 sequence is 15 residues long.

Note on this clone: This sample includes further DNA sequences coding for the same CDR3. The rearrangement links TRBV19 to TRBJ2-7; a weak D match, TRBD1 (5 bases). The CDR3 runs to 13 residues. V was cut by 3 bases and J by 3 bases, with 9 bases left in between. Germline CDR1 reads LNHDA; CDR2 reads SQIVND (reference sequence). The CDR3: CASSMGQGYEQYF. Written as DNA, the CDR3 is TGTGCCAGTAGTATGGGCCAGGGCTACGAGCAGTACTTC.

This chain connects TRBV6-1 to TRBJ2-7, with no clear D. The V gene lost 3 bases and the J gene lost 3 bases, with 9 bases spanning the gap. The CDR3 runs to 13 residues. Germline V gene data show CDR1 as MNHNS and CDR2 as SASEGT. The CDR3 region has the DNA TGTGCCAGCAGTGAGCTGAGCGACTACGAGCAGTACTTC. It codes for CASSELSDYEQYF.

This clone was found once. The CDR3 DNA sequence: TGTGCCAGTAGTACTAGGGCAATACAGGGGATCACAGATACGCAGTATTTT. It encodes CASSTRAIQGITDTQYF. The chain links TRBV19 to TRBJ2-3, with 7 bases lining up with TRBD1. The J segment lost 2 bases and the V segment lost 4 bases, leaving 12 bases of the junction unmatched. CDR3 size: 17 residues. Germline V gene data show CDR1 as LNHDA and CDR2 as SQIVND (reference sequence).

This chain uses TRBV2 with TRBJ2-3, with D maybe TRBD1 (9 bases). V lost 11 bases to trimming and J lost 4 bases, with 19 bases between them. Germline V CDR1 and CDR2: SNHLY, FYNNEI. CDR3 length: 14 residues. The CDR3 reads CAREGQGEPDTQYF. CDR3 DNA: TGTGCCCGGGAGGGACAGGGAGAACCAGATACGCAGTATTTT.

The V and J genes are TRBV2 and TRBJ2-1; D not certain. Deletions cut 6 bases from V and 5 bases from J, with 11 bases between. Per germline, CDR1 SNHLY and CDR2 FYNNEI. The CDR3 has 13 amino acids. CDR3 loop: CASRSELNNEQFF. The DNA of the CDR3 is TGTGCCAGCAGGAGTGAGCTAAACAATGAGCAGTTCTTC.

CDR3 in DNA: TGTGCCAGCTCATCGGGACAGGGAGGGAACACTGAAGCTTTCTTT. Its translation: CASSSGQGGNTEAFF. The genes are TRBV18 and TRBJ1-1, with TRBD1 identical over 9 bases. V was clipped by 5 bases and J by 1 base; unmatched bases: 5. CDR3 length: 15 amino acids. Germline loops: CDR1 KGHSH, CDR2 LQKENI.

The CDR3 loop reads CASSLVGDRDNEQFF. CDR3 coding DNA: TGTGCCAGCAGCTTAGTTGGTGACAGAGACAATGAGCAGTTCTTC. The rearrangement joins TRBV11-3 to TRBJ2-1; D is possibly TRBD1 (5 bases). Germline V gene sequence: CDR1 SGHNT, CDR2 YENEEA. The V end lost 1 base, the J end lost 5 bases, and 12 bases lay between the germline ends. The length of the CDR3 is 15 residues.

In DNA form, the CDR3 reads TGCGCCAGCAGGGGGGACAGCCACAATGAGCAGTTCTTC. Translation gives CASRGDSHNEQFF. V and J are TRBV5-1 and TRBJ2-1; 7 bases match TRBD1. Trimming cost V 5 bases and J 5 bases; bases outside gene matches: 4. This CDR3 has 13 amino acids. CDR1 and CDR2 (germline): SGHRS, YFSETQ.

This chain connects TRBV5-1 to TRBJ1-1; 7 bases match TRBD1. Germline-derived CDR1 and CDR2 are SGHRS and YFSETQ. CDR3 size: 15 residues. With 5 bases clipped from V and 1 base from J, the junction kept 8 bases outside the gene matches. The CDR3 nucleotides are TGCGCCAGCAGACCCCCCGGGACAGCGAACACTGAAGCTTTCTTT. The encoded protein is CASRPPGTANTEAFF.

Note on this clone: An end of the junction does not agree with germline; a read error may underlie this. The chain joins TRBV30 to TRBJ2-1, with 13 bases that match TRBD2. The length of the CDR3 is 13 residues. Looked up from germline, CDR1 is GTSNPN and CDR2 is SVGIG (reference sequence). The CDR3 DNA follows: TGTGCCTGGAGAGACAGCCGGACTAGCGGGAGTCTCTTC. This encodes CAWRDSRTSGSLF.

This clone was observed once. This chain joins TRBV5-1 and TRBJ1-4; 7 bases fit TRBD1. This CDR3 has 15 amino acids. Trimming at V came to 2 bases and at J to 4 bases, leaving 5 bases not matched to a gene. Germline V CDR1 and CDR2: SGHRS, YFSETQ. Here the CDR3 reads CASSFTGVNNEKLFF. CDR3 nucleotides: TGCGCCAGCAGCTTTACAGGGGTGAATAATGAAAAACTGTTTTTT.

Details on this clone: This sample includes further DNA sequences coding for the same CDR3. The genes are TRBV5-1 and TRBJ2-2; 9 nucleotides line up with TRBD1. V shed 3 bases, J shed 5 bases, and the junction held 2 bases outside the gene matches. The length of the CDR3 is 14 residues. Per the germline V gene, CDR1 is SGHRS and CDR2 is YFSETQ. The CDR3 spells CASSSGQGTGELFF. CDR3 sequence (DNA): TGCGCCAGCAGCTCCGGACAGGGGACCGGGGAGCTGTTTTTT.

The chain uses TRBV14 and TRBJ1-1; TRBD1 agrees at 7 bases. Trimming took 4 bases from V and 5 from J; bases not matched to a gene: 19. CDR3 size: 18 residues. Germline values: CDR1 SGHDN, CDR2 FVKESK. The CDR3 spells CASSPRYRTGRGGTEAFF. The CDR3 DNA is TGTGCCAGCAGCCCCCGGTATAGGACAGGTCGTGGAGGGACTGAAGCTTTCTTT.

The rearrangement joins TRBV12-3 or TRBV12-4 to TRBJ2-3, with 7 positions matching TRBD2. Trimming removed 2 bases from V and 9 bases from J; junction bases left unmatched: 5. This CDR3 contains 13 residues. The CDR3 here is CASSLWGGETQYF. CDR3 DNA: TGTGCCAGCAGTTTATGGGGGGGTGAAACGCAGTATTTT.

The genes are TRBV6-2 or TRBV6-3 and TRBJ1-5; TRBD1 is a possible D gene (5 bases). The CDR3 has 15 amino acids. Germline assignment: CDR1 MNHEY and CDR2 SVGEGT. The V and J ends lost 2 bases and 2 bases respectively, with 10 bases between them. For the CDR3, the DNA is TGTGCCAGCAGTTACCAGGGAATGGGCAATCAGCCCCAGCATTTT. Translated: CASSYQGMGNQPQHF.

This chain uses TRBV20-1 with TRBJ1-1; D call uncertain. V lost 3 bases to trimming and J lost 1 base, with 12 bases between them. CDR3 length equals 14 residues. Germline loops: CDR1 DFQATT, CDR2 SNEGSKA (reference sequence). The DNA of the CDR3 is TGCAGTGCTAGTGGAGCTCAATGGAACACTGAAGCTTTCTTT. It encodes CSASGAQWNTEAFF.

The gene calls are TRBV9 and TRBJ2-2; 7 bases agree with TRBD1. The J segment lost 6 bases and the V segment lost 0 bases, leaving 2 bases of the junction unmatched. This CDR3 has 14 residues. Germline lookup yields CDR1 SGDLS and CDR2 YYNGEE. In nucleotides, the CDR3 is TGTGCCAGCAGCGTAGAGGGGGCGGCCGGGGAGCTGTTTTTT. Amino acids: CASSVEGAAGELFF.

This chain uses TRBV30 with TRBJ1-3; D unclear. The CDR3 is 13 amino acids. From germline, CDR1 is GTSNPN and CDR2 SVGIG (reference sequence). Trimming left V 8 bases short and J 0 bases short, with 11 bases between. CDR3 protein: CATRINSGNTIYF. CDR3 DNA sequence: TGTGCCACACGAATCAACTCTGGAAACACCATATATTTT.

This clone was observed a few times. V usage is TRBV7-6 and J usage is TRBJ2-5; the match to TRBD2 covers 7 bases. After removal of 1 base from V and 4 bases from J, the junction contained 9 bases not matched to a gene. This CDR3 has 16 residues. CDR1 and CDR2 (germline): SGHVS, FNYEAQ. The chain's CDR3 is CASSLGVGGPVETQYF. The CDR3 nucleotides are TGTGCCAGCAGCTTAGGGGTGGGAGGGCCGGTAGAGACCCAGTACTTC.